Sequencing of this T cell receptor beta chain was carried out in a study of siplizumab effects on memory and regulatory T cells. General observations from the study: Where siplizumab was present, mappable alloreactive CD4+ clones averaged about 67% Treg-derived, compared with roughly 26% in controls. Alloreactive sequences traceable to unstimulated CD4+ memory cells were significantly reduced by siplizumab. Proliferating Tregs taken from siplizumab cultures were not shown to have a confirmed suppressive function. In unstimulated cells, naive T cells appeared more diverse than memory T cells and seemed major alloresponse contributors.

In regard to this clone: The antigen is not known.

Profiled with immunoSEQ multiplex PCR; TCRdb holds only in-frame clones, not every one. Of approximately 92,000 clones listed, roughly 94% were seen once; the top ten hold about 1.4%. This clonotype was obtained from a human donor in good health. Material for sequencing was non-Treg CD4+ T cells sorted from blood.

The CDR3 sequence is CASSHPPRGDTQYF. Written as DNA, the CDR3 is TGCGCCAGCAGCCACCCCCCCCGAGGTGATACGCAGTATTTT. V usage is TRBV4-1 and J usage is TRBJ2-3; D remains unclear. V lost 3 bases, J lost 6 bases, and 13 bases lay in between. This CDR3 spans 14 amino acids. Germline CDR1 reads MGHRA; CDR2 reads YSYEKL.